These T cell receptor beta chains were read from a single sample in a study of T cells in Graves' hyperthyroidism and ophthalmopathy. TCRdb re-derived calls from the multiplex PCR reads in MiXCR, one entry per CDR3 protein. There are around 35,000 distinct CDR3 sequences in the sample; around 56% occur only once, and roughly 17% lies in the top ten. The sequencing sample was made of blood. All receptors come from a man aged 35-49 years with Graves' ophthalmopathy. The conserved cysteine and the conserved F or W are not part of the CDR3 here. Clone size is given for some rows only: seen once, a few or many times, or a class if the clone is expanded.

v_gene	len	j_gene	abundance	CDR3aa
TRBV6-5	11	TRBJ1-2	-	ASSYPGHYGCT
TRBV29-1	7	TRBJ2-1	-	SVEWAEN
TRBV11-2	13	TRBJ1-5	-	ASSDEGQYNQPQH
TRBV5-8	12	TRBJ2-1	once	ASTWGGASYEQF
TRBV4-1	12	TRBJ1-6	-	ASSPPAYSSPLH
TRBV27	13	TRBJ2-7	many	ASSLSPGPTTKQY
TRBV10-3	13	TRBJ2-5	-	AISESRTSQETQY
TRBV6-6	15	TRBJ1-4	many	ASSPEGRILTNEKLF
TRBV19	13	TRBJ2-7	many	ASSTGGQRAYEQY
TRBV7-9	11	TRBJ2-1	-	ASSLTGDNEQF
TRBV12-3/TRBV12-4	11	TRBJ2-3	many	ASSLRDSSPPY
TRBV5-1	15	TRBJ2-7	many	ASSPGTGGFSTYEQY
TRBV20-1	11	TRBJ2-1	once	SARGGRLLDMF
TRBV20-1	9	TRBJ2-7	few	SAPAQTEQY
TRBV20-1	10	TRBJ1-1	-	SATQRNTEAF
TRBV30	14	TRBJ2-3	-	AWAVPWASGTDTQY
TRBV11-3	17	TRBJ2-3	-	ASSLDQKGQAARTDTQY
TRBV29-1	11	TRBJ2-1	-	SVTSGRGGEQF
TRBV10-3	9	TRBJ2-1	medium-sized	AISDVDEQF
TRBV19	12	TRBJ1-2	-	ARSAAGTAYGYT
TRBV28	12	TRBJ1-5	many	ASSFPLSGQPQH
TRBV28	14	TRBJ2-1	few	ASSSREREYIDEQF
TRBV2	12	TRBJ2-7	-	ASSSSGVSYEQY
TRBV7-6	14	TRBJ1-1	many	ASSPFGGGTNTEAF
TRBV6-1	11	TRBJ2-5	many	ASSASGQETQY
TRBV5-1	9	TRBJ1-1	once	ASSAGCQAF
TRBV28	13	TRBJ1-2	-	ASSLPSGTAYGYT
TRBV30	13	TRBJ1-6	many	AWSTGQNYNSPLH
TRBV20-1	12	TRBJ2-5	-	SANRQRDWETQY
TRBV5-1	14	TRBJ1-1	-	ASSLGGQGAAVEAF
TRBV20-1	11	TRBJ1-2	once	SASAPRGYGYT
TRBV7-9	21	TRBJ1-2	-	ASSFPENEQFFGPGTGNRGYT
TRBV15	13	TRBJ1-5	medium-sized	ATSRRQGAGQPQH
TRBV14	11	TRBJ1-6	-	ASSQVSGAPLH
TRBV5-1	12	TRBJ1-4	-	ASSLVDILGKLF
TRBV19	15	TRBJ2-2	many	ASTNLGLAGVSGELF
TRBV19	10	TRBJ1-4	-	ASSRSLEKLF
TRBV10-3	14	TRBJ2-2	-	AISEGIGQGTGELF
TRBV9	13	TRBJ2-6	-	ASSVGDSGANVLT
TRBV20-1	10	TRBJ1-1	-	SARTGNTEAF
TRBV5-1	13	TRBJ1-2	-	ASSRGTGSNYGYT
TRBV9	14	TRBJ2-5	many	ASSVQEGGGQETQY
TRBV19	18	TRBJ2-4	-	ASSRIRDASPSGAKNIQY
TRBV24-1	13	TRBJ2-7	medium-sized	ATSAGPYTSYEQY
TRBV9	14	TRBJ2-3	many	ASSVVVAGEGDTQY
TRBV19	13	TRBJ2-7	many	ASIIRPNEGYEQY
TRBV28	11	TRBJ2-5	many	ASTEGGQETQY
TRBV20-1	9	TRBJ2-1	medium-sized	SAGRANEQF
TRBV10-3	10	TRBJ1-4	medium-sized	AISELGEELF
TRBV7-2	10	TRBJ2-5	-	ASSRDVGTQY